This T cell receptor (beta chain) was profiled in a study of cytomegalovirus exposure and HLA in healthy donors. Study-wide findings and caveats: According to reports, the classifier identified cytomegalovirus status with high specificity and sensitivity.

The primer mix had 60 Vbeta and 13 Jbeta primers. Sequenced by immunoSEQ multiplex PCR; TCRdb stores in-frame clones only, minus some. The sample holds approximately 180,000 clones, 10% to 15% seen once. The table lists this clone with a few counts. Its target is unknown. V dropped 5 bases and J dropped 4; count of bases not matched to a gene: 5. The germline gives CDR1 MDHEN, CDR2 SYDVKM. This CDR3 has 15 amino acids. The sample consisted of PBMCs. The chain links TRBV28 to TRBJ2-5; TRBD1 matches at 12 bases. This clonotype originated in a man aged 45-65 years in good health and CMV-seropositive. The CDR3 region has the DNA TGTGCCAGCAGTCCCTCGGGACAGGGGGCAGAGACCCAGTACTTC. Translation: CASSPSGQGAETQYF.